A selection of T cell receptor beta chains follows, all from one sample in a study of T-cell reconstitution after alpha-beta-depleted transplantation in children. TCRdb reprocessed the PCR reads via MiXCR and lists one record per CDR3 protein. The table has under 250,000 distinct CDR3 sequences, more than 20% seen once; the top ten hold around 4.8%. Material: PBMCs, mostly from graft donor cells, obtained 360 days after TCRalphabeta/CD19-depleted stem cell transplant. Every receptor here comes from a female patient under 10 years old who had a stem cell transplant for congenital amegakaryocytic thrombocytopenia, so the T cells may come from the graft donor. CDR3s include the opening cysteine and the closing phenylalanine or tryptophan. Each record gives: D gene, V gene, clone size, J gene, CDR3 protein, CDR3 DNA. The D gene is left open where the match is weak. Part of the rows lack a size; the others show once, few, many or a class for expanded clones.

NA	TRBV29-1	few	TRBJ1-2	CSVRQGNGYTF	TGCAGCGTGAGGCAGGGAAATGGCTACACCTTC
NA	TRBV13	NA	TRBJ2-2	CASSPVGPDTGELFF	TGTGCCAGCAGCCCCGTTGGCCCCGACACCGGGGAGCTGTTTTTT
NA	TRBV12-5	NA	TRBJ1-1	CASGFGFAGRVAEAFF	TGTGCTAGTGGTTTTGGCTTTGCAGGGCGGGTCGCTGAAGCTTTCTTT
NA	TRBV21-1	few	TRBJ2-1	CASSRTGESFNEQFF	TGTGCCAGCTCCCGGACAGGGGAAAGTTTCAATGAGCAGTTCTTC
NA	TRBV2	many	TRBJ2-5	CASSESGRPETQYF	TGTGCCAGCAGTGAATCAGGGAGACCAGAGACCCAGTACTTC
TRBD2	TRBV20-1	NA	TRBJ2-7	CSAQGLAGPYEQYF	TGCAGTGCCCAGGGACTAGCGGGACCCTACGAGCAGTACTTC
NA	TRBV20-1	few	TRBJ2-1	CSASRDIPTTGSYNEQFF	TGCAGTGCTAGTAGGGACATCCCTACGACGGGCTCCTACAATGAGCAGTTCTTC
NA	TRBV20-1	NA	TRBJ1-1	CSARENHRITEAFF	TGCAGTGCTAGAGAAAATCACCGAATCACTGAAGCTTTCTTT
TRBD2	TRBV6-2/TRBV6-3	NA	TRBJ2-1	CASRTLAGVQNEHFF	TGTGCCAGCAGGACACTAGCGGGAGTGCAGAATGAGCATTTCTTC
NA	TRBV20-1	NA	TRBJ2-2	CSARVWGYGELFF	TGCAGTGCTAGAGTTTGGGGGTACGGGGAGCTGTTTTTT
TRBD1	TRBV11-2	NA	TRBJ2-1	CASSLDRGYNEQFF	TGTGCCAGCAGCTTGGACAGGGGTTACAATGAGCAGTTCTTC
NA	TRBV19	NA	TRBJ2-4	CASSTRGENIQYF	TGTGCCAGTAGTACCCGGGGCGAAAACATTCAGTACTTC
NA	TRBV12-3/TRBV12-4	NA	TRBJ2-2	CASIKGGLRHTGELFF	TGTGCCAGCATCAAAGGCGGCCTTCGTCACACCGGGGAGCTGTTTTTT
NA	TRBV12-3/TRBV12-4	few	TRBJ2-5	CASSLGLLQETQYF	TGTGCCAGCAGTTTAGGACTGCTCCAAGAGACCCAGTACTTC
NA	TRBV28	many	TRBJ2-7	CASSLRQFRNEQYF	TGTGCCAGCAGTTTACGTCAGTTCAGAAACGAGCAGTACTTC
TRBD2	TRBV20-1	few	TRBJ2-1	CSSQGLAYNEQFF	TGCAGTTCCCAGGGACTAGCTTACAATGAGCAGTTCTTC
TRBD1	TRBV20-1	NA	TRBJ1-1	CSAMWTGWEAFF	TGCAGTGCGATGTGGACAGGCTGGGAGGCTTTCTTT
NA	TRBV12-3/TRBV12-4	NA	TRBJ2-1	CASSPRRRDNEQFF	TGTGCCAGCAGCCCCCGTCGTAGGGACAATGAGCAGTTCTTC
TRBD1	TRBV6-5	few	TRBJ1-1	CASSYYWTGDKDTEAFF	TGTGCCAGCAGTTACTACTGGACAGGGGACAAGGACACTGAAGCTTTCTTT
TRBD2	TRBV20-1	NA	TRBJ2-5	CSARDAAGADETQYF	TGCAGTGCTAGAGACGCTGCGGGAGCAGATGAGACCCAGTACTTC
TRBD1	TRBV6-5	few	TRBJ2-3	CASSYLDRAYGDTQYF	TGTGCCAGCAGTTACTTAGACAGGGCCTACGGAGATACGCAGTATTTT
NA	TRBV20-1	NA	TRBJ1-6	CSARVAGYNSPLHF	TGCAGTGCTAGGGTGGCAGGGTATAATTCACCCCTCCACTTT
TRBD2	TRBV27	NA	TRBJ2-2	CASTPGLGGGELFF	TGTGCCAGCACCCCGGGACTAGGCGGCGGGGAGCTGTTTTTT
TRBD1	TRBV11-1	NA	TRBJ2-7	CATTVQGAYEQYF	TGTGCCACCACGGTACAGGGGGCCTACGAGCAGTACTTC
NA	TRBV25-1	few	TRBJ1-2	CASSEYPVGGYYGYTF	TGTGCCAGCAGTGAATACCCAGTGGGGGGATACTATGGCTACACCTTC
NA	TRBV20-1	few	TRBJ1-5	CSASSQINQPQHF	TGCAGTGCTAGTAGCCAGATCAATCAGCCCCAGCATTTT
NA	TRBV12-3/TRBV12-4	NA	TRBJ2-3	CASSPVRATDTQYF	TGTGCCAGCAGCCCAGTCCGAGCCACAGATACGCAGTATTTT
NA	TRBV10-3	NA	TRBJ2-3	CAAGGTDTQYF	TGTGCCGCCGGGGGCACAGATACGCAGTATTTT
TRBD2	TRBV25-1	NA	TRBJ2-3	CASSGSGRPDTQYF	TGTGCCAGCAGTGGTAGCGGGAGGCCAGATACGCAGTATTTT
TRBD1	TRBV2	NA	TRBJ1-2	CASKWQGAGYTF	TGTGCCAGCAAGTGGCAGGGGGCAGGCTACACCTTC
TRBD1	TRBV6-5	few	TRBJ1-2	CASSYNRGAYGYTF	TGTGCCAGCAGTTATAACAGGGGGGCCTATGGCTACACCTTC
TRBD2	TRBV24-1	NA	TRBJ2-2	CATSDPGLAGVTGELFF	TGTGCCACCAGTGATCCGGGACTAGCGGGTGTCACCGGGGAGCTGTTTTTT
NA	TRBV20-1	few	TRBJ2-2	CSARNLQGGGELFF	TGCAGTGCTAGGAATTTACAGGGCGGCGGGGAGCTGTTTTTT
TRBD1	TRBV15	NA	TRBJ2-3	CATSRDRDRGLDTQYF	TGTGCCACCAGCAGAGACAGGGACAGGGGGCTCGATACGCAGTATTTT
NA	TRBV12-3/TRBV12-4	few	TRBJ2-1	CASSPTDLGTGNEQFF	TGTGCCAGCAGCCCCACAGATCTCGGAACTGGCAATGAGCAGTTCTTC
TRBD1	TRBV19	few	TRBJ1-1	CASSTPGQLNTEAFF	TGTGCCAGTAGCACCCCGGGACAGCTGAACACTGAAGCTTTCTTT
NA	TRBV18	NA	TRBJ2-1	CASSPADPSNEQFF	TGTGCCAGCTCACCTGCAGATCCCAGCAATGAGCAGTTCTTC
NA	TRBV11-3	few	TRBJ2-5	CASSLVVWETQYF	TGTGCCAGCAGCTTAGTAGTGTGGGAGACCCAGTACTTC
NA	TRBV3-1	few	TRBJ1-1	CASSQDWGLAFF	TGTGCCAGCAGCCAAGATTGGGGGTTAGCTTTCTTT
NA	TRBV4-1	few	TRBJ1-4	CASSQDPGSTLNEKLFF	TGCGCCAGCAGCCAAGATCCAGGGTCGACGCTTAATGAAAAACTGTTTTTT
NA	TRBV12-3/TRBV12-4	NA	TRBJ1-2	CASSPQGTYPWGYTF	TGTGCCAGCAGTCCCCAGGGGACCTATCCCTGGGGCTACACCTTC
NA	TRBV29-1	few	TRBJ2-3	CSVEGRGGTDTQYF	TGCAGCGTTGAAGGGAGAGGAGGCACAGATACGCAGTATTTT
NA	TRBV12-3/TRBV12-4	few	TRBJ1-1	CASSPDDWPAFF	TGTGCCAGCAGTCCAGATGATTGGCCAGCTTTCTTT
TRBD2	TRBV29-1	NA	TRBJ2-1	CSGGLAGDYNEQFF	TGCAGCGGGGGACTAGCGGGGGATTACAATGAGCAGTTCTTC
TRBD1	TRBV5-5	NA	TRBJ1-3	CASSWGQSSGNTIYF	TGTGCCAGCAGCTGGGGACAGTCCTCTGGAAACACCATATATTTT